In this sample, the clone carrying this TCR beta chain turned up many times. The antigen is not known. Trimming cost V 5 bases and J 1 base, with 12 bases left between them. This CDR3 contains 15 residues. CDR1 and CDR2 from the germline V gene are SGHTA and FQGNSA. The data derive from a study of glioma-infiltrating T cells. Study-level results: Very few CDR3 sequences were shared between tissue and blood. Non-neoplastic patients had below-expected tissue-blood divergence, while all gliomas exceeded expectation.

The iRepertoire nested amplicon-rescue multiplex PCR amplified TCR alpha and beta CDR3s from RNA. TCRdb reprocessed the multiplex PCR reads with MiXCR, giving one entry per CDR3 protein. The table records about 130,000 distinct CDR3 sequences, 23% of them present only once. V and J are TRBV7-2 and TRBJ1-5, with D possibly TRBD1 on 5 matching bases. The sequencing sample was made of glioma tissue, nonneoplastic brain tissue, or PBMCs (not recorded which). This receptor was taken from a human donor with low-grade glioma or glioblastoma, undergoing nonglioma brain surgery, or in good health (not recorded which). This CDR3 is CASSPTGGSNQPQHF. CDR3 sequence (DNA): TGTGCCAGCAGCCCCACGGGGGGAAGCAATCAGCCCCAGCATTTT.